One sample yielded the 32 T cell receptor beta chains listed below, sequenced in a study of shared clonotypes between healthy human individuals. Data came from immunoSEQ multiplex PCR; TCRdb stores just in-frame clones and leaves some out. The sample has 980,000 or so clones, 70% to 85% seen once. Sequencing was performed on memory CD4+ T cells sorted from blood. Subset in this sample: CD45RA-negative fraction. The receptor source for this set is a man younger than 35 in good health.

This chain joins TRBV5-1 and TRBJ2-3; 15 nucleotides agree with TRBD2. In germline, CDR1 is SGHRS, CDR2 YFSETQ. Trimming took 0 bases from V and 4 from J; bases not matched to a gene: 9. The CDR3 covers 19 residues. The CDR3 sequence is CASSLVPLGLAGGADTQYF. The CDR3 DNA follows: TGCGCCAGCAGCTTGGTTCCCCTGGGACTAGCGGGGGGCGCAGATACGCAGTATTTT.

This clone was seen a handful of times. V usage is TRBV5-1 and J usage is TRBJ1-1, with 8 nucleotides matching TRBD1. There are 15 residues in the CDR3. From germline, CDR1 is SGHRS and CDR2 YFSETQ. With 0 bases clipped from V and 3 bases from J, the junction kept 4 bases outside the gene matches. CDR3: CASSLDGQGDTEAFF. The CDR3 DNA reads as TGCGCCAGCAGCTTGGACGGACAGGGAGACACTGAAGCTTTCTTT.

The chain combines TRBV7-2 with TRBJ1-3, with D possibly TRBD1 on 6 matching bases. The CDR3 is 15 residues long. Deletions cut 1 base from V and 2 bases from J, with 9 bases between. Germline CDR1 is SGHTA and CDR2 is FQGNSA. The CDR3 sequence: CASSLGNRAGNTIYF. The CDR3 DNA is TGTGCCAGCAGCTTAGGTAACAGGGCTGGAAACACCATATATTTT.

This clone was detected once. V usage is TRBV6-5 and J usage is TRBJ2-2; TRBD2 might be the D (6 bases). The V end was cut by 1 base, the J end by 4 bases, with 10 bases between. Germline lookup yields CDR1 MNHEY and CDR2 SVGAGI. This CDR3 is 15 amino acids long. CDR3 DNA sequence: TGTGCCAGCAGTTACTGGGACTTCTCCACCGGGGAGCTGTTTTTT. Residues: CASSYWDFSTGELFF.

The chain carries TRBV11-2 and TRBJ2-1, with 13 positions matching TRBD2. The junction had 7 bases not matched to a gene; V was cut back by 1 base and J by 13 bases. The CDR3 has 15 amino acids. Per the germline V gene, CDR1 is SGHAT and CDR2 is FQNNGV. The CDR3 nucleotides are TGTGCCAGCAGCTTAGCCACTAGCGGGGGGGCCAACCAGTTCTTC. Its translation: CASSLATSGGANQFF.

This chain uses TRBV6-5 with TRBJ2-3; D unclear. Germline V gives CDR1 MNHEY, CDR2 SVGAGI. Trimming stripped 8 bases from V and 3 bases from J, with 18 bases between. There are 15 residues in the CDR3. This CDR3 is CASQAGPIKTDTQYF. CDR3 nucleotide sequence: TGTGCCAGCCAAGCCGGACCGATTAAGACAGATACGCAGTATTTT.

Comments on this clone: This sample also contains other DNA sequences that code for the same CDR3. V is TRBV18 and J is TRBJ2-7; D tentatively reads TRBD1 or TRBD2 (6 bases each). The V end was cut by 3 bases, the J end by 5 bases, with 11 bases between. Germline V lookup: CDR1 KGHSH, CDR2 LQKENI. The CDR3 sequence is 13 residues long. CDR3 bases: TGTGCCAGCTCACCGAGGAGGGGGGACGAGCAGTACTTC. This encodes CASSPRRGDEQYF. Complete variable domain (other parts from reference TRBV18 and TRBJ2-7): NAGVMQNPRHLVRRRGQEARLRCSPMKGHSHVYWYRQLPEEGLKFMVYLQKENIIDESGMPKERFSAEFPKEGPSILRIQQVVRGDSAAYFCASSPRRGDEQYFGPGTRLTVT.

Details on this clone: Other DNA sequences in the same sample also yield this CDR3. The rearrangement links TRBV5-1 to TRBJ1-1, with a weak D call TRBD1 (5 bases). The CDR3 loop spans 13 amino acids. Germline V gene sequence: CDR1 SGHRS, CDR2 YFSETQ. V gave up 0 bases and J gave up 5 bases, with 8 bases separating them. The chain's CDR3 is CASSLAGITEAFF. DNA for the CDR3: TGCGCCAGCAGCTTGGCAGGGATTACTGAAGCTTTCTTT.

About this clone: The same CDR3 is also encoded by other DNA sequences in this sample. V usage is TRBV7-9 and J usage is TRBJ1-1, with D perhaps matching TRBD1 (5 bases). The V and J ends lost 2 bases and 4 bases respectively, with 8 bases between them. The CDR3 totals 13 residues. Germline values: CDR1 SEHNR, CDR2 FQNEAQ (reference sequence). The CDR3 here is CASSLQGSTEAFF. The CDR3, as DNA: TGTGCCAGCAGCTTACAGGGTTCCACTGAAGCTTTCTTT. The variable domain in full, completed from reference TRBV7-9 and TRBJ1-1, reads DTGVSQNPRHKITKRGQNVTFRCDPISEHNRLYWYRQTLGQGPEFLTYFQNEAQLEKSRLLSDRFSAERPKGSFSTLEIQRTEQGDSAMYLCASSLQGSTEAFFGQGTRLTVV.

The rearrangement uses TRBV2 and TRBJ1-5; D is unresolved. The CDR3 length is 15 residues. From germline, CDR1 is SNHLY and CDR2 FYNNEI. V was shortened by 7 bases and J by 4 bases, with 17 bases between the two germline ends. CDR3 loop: CASKEGSGVNQPQHF. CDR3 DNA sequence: TGTGCCAGCAAAGAGGGATCGGGTGTTAATCAGCCCCAGCATTTT.

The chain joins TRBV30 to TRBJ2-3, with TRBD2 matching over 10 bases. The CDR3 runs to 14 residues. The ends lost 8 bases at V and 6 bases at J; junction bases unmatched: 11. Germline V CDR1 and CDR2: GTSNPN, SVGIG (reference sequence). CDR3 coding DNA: TGTGCCCGGGGGGGAGCGGGAGGGTTTGATACGCAGTATTTT. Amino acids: CARGGAGGFDTQYF.

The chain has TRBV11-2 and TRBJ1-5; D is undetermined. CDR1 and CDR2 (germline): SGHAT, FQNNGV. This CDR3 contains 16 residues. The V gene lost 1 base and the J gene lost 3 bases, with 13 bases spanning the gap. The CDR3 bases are TGTGCCAGCAGCTTAGGGTCGGCGGGCCACAATCAGCCCCAGCATTTT. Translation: CASSLGSAGHNQPQHF.

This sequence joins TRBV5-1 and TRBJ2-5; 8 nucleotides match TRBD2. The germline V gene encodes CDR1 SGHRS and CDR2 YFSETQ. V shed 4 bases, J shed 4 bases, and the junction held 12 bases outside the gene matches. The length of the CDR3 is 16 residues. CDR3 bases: TGCGCCAGCAGCACTATGCCCAGCGGGGGACGAGAGACCCAGTACTTC. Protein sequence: CASSTMPSGGRETQYF.

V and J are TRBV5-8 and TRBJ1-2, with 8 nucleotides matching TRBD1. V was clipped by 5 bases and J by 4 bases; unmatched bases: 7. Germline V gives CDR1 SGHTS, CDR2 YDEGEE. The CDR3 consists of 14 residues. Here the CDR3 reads CASSRDRGIYGYTF. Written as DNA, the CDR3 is TGTGCCAGCAGTCGAGACAGGGGTATCTATGGCTACACCTTC.

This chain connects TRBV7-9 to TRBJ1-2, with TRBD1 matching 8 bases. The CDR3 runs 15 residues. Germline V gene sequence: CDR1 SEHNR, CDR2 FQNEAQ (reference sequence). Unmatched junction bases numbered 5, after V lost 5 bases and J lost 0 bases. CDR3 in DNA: TGTGCCAGCAGCAAACAGGGGGTAGCTAACTATGGCTACACCTTC. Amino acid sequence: CASSKQGVANYGYTF.

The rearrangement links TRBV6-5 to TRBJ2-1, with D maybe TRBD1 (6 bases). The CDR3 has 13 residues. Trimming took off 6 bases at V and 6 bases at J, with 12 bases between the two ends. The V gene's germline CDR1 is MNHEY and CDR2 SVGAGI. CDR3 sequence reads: CASSRGESNEQFF. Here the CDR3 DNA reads TGTGCCAGCAGCAGGGGTGAATCCAATGAGCAGTTCTTC.

The CDR3 loop reads CASRATNEKLFF. CDR3 coding DNA: TGTGCCAGTCGGGCAACTAATGAAAAACTGTTTTTT. This sequence joins TRBV6-5 and TRBJ1-4; D call uncertain. This CDR3 region has 12 residues. Germline V lookup: CDR1 MNHEY, CDR2 SVGAGI. V was pared by 9 bases and J by 0 bases, with 5 bases between.

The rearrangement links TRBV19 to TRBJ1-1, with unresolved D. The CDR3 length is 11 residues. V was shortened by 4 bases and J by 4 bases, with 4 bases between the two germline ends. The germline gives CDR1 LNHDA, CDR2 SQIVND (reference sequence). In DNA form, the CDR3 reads TGTGCCAGTAGTAAGCGCACTGAAGCTTTCTTT. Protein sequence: CASSKRTEAFF.

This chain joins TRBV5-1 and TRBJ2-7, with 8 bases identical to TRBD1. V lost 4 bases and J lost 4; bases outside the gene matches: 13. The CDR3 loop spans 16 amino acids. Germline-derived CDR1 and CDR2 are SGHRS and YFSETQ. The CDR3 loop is CASSALTGAGSYEQYF. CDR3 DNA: TGCGCCAGCAGCGCGTTGACAGGGGCGGGTTCTTACGAGCAGTACTTC.

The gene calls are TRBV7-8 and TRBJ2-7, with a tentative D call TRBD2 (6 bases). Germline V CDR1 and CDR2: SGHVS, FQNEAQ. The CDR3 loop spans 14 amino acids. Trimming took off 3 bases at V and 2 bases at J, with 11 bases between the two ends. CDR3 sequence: CASSLISGPYEQYF. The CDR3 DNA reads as TGTGCCAGCAGCTTGATTAGCGGACCCTACGAGCAGTACTTC.

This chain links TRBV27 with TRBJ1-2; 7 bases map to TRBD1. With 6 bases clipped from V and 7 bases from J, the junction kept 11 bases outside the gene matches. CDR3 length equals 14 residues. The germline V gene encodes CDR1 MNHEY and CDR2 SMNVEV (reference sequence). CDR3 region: CASRLHGQAAGYTF. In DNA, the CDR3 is TGTGCCAGCAGACTACATGGACAGGCCGCTGGCTACACCTTC.

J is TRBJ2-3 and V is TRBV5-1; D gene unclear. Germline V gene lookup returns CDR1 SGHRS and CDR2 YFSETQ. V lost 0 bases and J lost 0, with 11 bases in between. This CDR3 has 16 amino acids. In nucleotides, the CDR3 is TGCGCCAGCAGCTTGGAAGTACAGCTTAGCACAGATACGCAGTATTTT. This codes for CASSLEVQLSTDTQYF.

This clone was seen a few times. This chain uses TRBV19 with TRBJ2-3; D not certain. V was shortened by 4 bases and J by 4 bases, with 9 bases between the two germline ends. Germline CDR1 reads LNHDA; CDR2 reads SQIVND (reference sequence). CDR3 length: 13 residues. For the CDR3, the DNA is TGTGCCAGTAGTAGAGCTGGCGCAGATACGCAGTATTTT. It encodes CASSRAGADTQYF.

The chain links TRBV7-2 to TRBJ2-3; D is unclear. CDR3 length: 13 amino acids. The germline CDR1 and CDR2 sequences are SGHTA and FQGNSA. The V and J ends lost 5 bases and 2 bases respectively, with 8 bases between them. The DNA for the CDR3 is TGTGCCAGCAGCCAAAGAATCACAGATACGCAGTATTTT. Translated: CASSQRITDTQYF.

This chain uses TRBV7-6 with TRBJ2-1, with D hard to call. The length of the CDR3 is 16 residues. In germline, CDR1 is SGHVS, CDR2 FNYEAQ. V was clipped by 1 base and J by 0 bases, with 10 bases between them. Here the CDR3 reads CASSLGGQSSYNEQFF. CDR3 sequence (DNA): TGTGCCAGCAGCTTAGGAGGTCAGAGCTCCTACAATGAGCAGTTCTTC.

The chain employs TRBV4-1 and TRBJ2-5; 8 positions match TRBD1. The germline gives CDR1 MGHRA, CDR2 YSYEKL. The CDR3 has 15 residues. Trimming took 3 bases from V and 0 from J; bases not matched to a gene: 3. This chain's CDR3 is CASSHPDRDQETQYF. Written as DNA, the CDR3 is TGCGCCAGCAGCCACCCGGACAGGGACCAAGAGACCCAGTACTTC.

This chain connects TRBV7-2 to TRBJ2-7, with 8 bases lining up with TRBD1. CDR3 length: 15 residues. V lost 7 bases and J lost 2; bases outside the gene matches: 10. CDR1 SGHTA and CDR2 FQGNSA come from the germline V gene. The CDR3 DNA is TGTGCCAGCACCTTGAAGCCAGGGGGCCCCTACGAGCAGTACTTC. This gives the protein CASTLKPGGPYEQYF. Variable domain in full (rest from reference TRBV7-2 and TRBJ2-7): GAGVSQSPSNKVTEKGKDVELRCDPISGHTALYWYRQSLGQGLEFLIYFQGNSAPDKSGLPSDRFSAERTGGSVSTLTIQRTQQEDSAVYLCASTLKPGGPYEQYFGPGTRLTVT.

The CDR3, as DNA: TGCGCCAGCAGCCCGTCGGCTAGCGGGAGCGAGCAGTACTTC. Translating gives CASSPSASGSEQYF. The rearrangement joins TRBV5-1 to TRBJ2-7; the match to TRBD2 covers 10 bases. CDR1 and CDR2 (germline): SGHRS, YFSETQ. The trim removed 4 bases at V and 6 bases at J, leaving 7 bases unmatched. This CDR3 comprises 14 residues. The complete variable domain, with remaining parts taken from reference TRBV5-1 and TRBJ2-7, reads KAGVTQTPRYLIKTRGQQVTLSCSPISGHRSVSWYQQTPGQGLQFLFEYFSETQRNKGNFPGRFSGRQFSNSRSEMNVSTLELGDSALYLCASSPSASGSEQYFGPGTRLTVT.

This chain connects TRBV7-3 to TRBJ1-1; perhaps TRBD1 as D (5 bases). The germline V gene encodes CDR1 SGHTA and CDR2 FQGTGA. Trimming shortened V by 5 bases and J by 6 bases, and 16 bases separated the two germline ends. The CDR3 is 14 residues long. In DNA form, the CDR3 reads TGTGCCAGCAGCCCGGGACCTTTGCGGGCTGAAGCTTTCTTT. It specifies CASSPGPLRAEAFF.

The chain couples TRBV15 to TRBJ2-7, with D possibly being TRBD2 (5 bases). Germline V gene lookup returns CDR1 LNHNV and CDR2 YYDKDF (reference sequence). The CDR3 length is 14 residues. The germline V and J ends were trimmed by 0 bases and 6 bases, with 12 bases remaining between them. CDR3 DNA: TGTGCCACCAGCAGAGATCGGGCGGAGGTCGAGCAGTACTTC. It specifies CATSRDRAEVEQYF.

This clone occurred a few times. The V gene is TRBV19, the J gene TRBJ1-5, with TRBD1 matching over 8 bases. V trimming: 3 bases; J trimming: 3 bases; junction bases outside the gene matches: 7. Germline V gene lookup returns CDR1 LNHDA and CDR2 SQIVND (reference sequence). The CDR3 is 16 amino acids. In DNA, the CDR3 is TGTGCCAGTAGTATCCCCGGACAGGGATTCAATCAGCCCCAGCATTTT. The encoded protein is CASSIPGQGFNQPQHF.

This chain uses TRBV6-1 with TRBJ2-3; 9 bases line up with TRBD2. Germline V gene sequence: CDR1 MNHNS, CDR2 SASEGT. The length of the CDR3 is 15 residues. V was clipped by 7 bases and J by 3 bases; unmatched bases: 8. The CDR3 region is CASKEMRGGTDTQYF. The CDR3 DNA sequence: TGTGCCAGCAAGGAAATGCGGGGGGGGACAGATACGCAGTATTTT.